This T cell receptor (beta chain) was identified during a study of cytomegalovirus exposure and HLA in healthy donors. Regarding the study as a whole: A later analysis, which compared TCR beta chains of equal frequency, found the HLA-associated ones more clonally expanded. The only immune exposure information that was available was CMV serostatus.

PCR employed 60 Vbeta and 13 Jbeta primers. Authors' processing steps: Unique TCR beta chains totaled some 80 million in a later count, with roughly 10 million of them shared. Sequencing used immunoSEQ multiplex PCR; TCRdb keeps in-frame clones, though not all of them. The V and J calls and clone size come from that table; D and trimming were worked out from the DNA. The sample has more than 150,000 clones, 75% to 85% seen once. The J segment lost 7 bases and the V segment lost 4 bases, leaving 15 bases of the junction unmatched. CDR1 and CDR2 (germline): SGHVS, FQNEAQ. The CDR3 spans 17 residues. In regard to this clone: The antigen is undetermined.

The chain recombines TRBV7-8 with TRBJ2-3, with 9 nucleotides matching TRBD2. This sequence was found in a man between 18 and 29 years old in good health and CMV-seronegative. Sequenced material: PBMCs. The CDR3 nucleotides read TGTGCCAGCAGCTCGGCAGGGGGAGCGGGGGGAGCATATACGCAGTATTTT. Translated, it gives CASSSAGGAGGAYTQYF. The full variable domain, its missing parts supplied by reference TRBV7-8 and TRBJ2-3, is GAGVSQSPRYKVAKRGQDVALRCDPISGHVSLFWYQQALGQGPEFLTYFQNEAQLDKSGLPSDRFFAERPEGSVSTLKIQRTQQEDSAVYLCASSSAGGAGGAYTQYFGPGTRLTVL.